The clone carrying this T cell receptor beta chain was seen a handful of times. Its antigen is still unknown. The data were obtained in a study of T cells after yellow fever vaccination. General observations from the study: Booster sampling recovered most clones from primary vaccination (approximately 96% CD4, just over 85% CD8). Contamination by abundant bulk-population clonotypes could be present in FACS-sorted repertoires. Compared with primary, the secondary response was weaker and peaked at day 5, not 15.

TCR cDNA, made by 5'RACE template switching, carried an added universal primer site and UMIs. TCRdb analysed the 5' RACE reads with MiXCR anew, one entry per CDR3 protein. The profile shows 620,000 or so distinct CDR3 sequences, approximately 16% of them singletons. CDR3 length: 18 amino acids. Trimming removed 7 bases from V and 0 bases from J; junction bases left unmatched: 13. The germline CDR1 and CDR2 sequences are SGHAT and FQDESV (reference sequence). The input for sequencing was PBMCs, taken 5 to 6 days after the first yellow fever vaccination. The chain joins TRBV11-1 to TRBJ2-3; 10 nucleotides align to TRBD2. The clonotype originates from a man younger than 35 who received the YFV17D yellow fever vaccine. The CDR3 coding sequence is TGTGCCAGCAACTTGGACCGTAGCGGGGGGACCAGCACAGATACGCAGTATTTT. Residues: CASNLDRSGGTSTDTQYF.